Described below is a single T cell receptor (beta chain) sequence and its context. The antigen remains undetermined. The data are from a study of T cell responses to AZD1222 COVID-19 vaccine. General observations from the study: Baseline serostatus was positive in only a handful of AZD1222 recipients.

Data came from immunoSEQ multiplex PCR; TCRdb stores just in-frame clones and leaves some out. The sample consists of approximately 120,000 clones, around 90% of them appearing once. Germline lookup yields CDR1 SEHNR and CDR2 FQNEAQ (reference sequence). V trimming: 8 bases; J trimming: 4 bases; junction bases outside the gene matches: 4. The CDR3 runs to 14 residues. The receptor's source is an adult in good health. The material was peripheral blood, obtained on day 0 of AZD1222 vaccination. The rearrangement links TRBV7-9 to TRBJ2-3, with 12 bases matching TRBD2. CDR3 region: CASASGRDADTQYF. In DNA, the CDR3 is TGTGCCAGCGCTAGCGGGAGGGATGCAGATACGCAGTATTTT.